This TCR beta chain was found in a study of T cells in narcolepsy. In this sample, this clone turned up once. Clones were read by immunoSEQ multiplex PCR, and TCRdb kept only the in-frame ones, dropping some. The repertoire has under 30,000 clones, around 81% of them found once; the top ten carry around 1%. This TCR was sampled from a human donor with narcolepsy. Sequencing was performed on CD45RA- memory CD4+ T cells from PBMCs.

The CDR3 loop is CAISESLLAGDEQFF. For the CDR3, the DNA is TGTGCCATCAGTGAGTCGTTACTAGCCGGCGATGAGCAGTTCTTC. The V call is TRBV10-3, the J call TRBJ2-1, with D tentatively TRBD2 (6 bases). Trimming cost V 0 bases and J 8 bases, with 14 bases left between them. Germline loops: CDR1 ENHRY, CDR2 SYGVKD. The CDR3 loop spans 15 amino acids.